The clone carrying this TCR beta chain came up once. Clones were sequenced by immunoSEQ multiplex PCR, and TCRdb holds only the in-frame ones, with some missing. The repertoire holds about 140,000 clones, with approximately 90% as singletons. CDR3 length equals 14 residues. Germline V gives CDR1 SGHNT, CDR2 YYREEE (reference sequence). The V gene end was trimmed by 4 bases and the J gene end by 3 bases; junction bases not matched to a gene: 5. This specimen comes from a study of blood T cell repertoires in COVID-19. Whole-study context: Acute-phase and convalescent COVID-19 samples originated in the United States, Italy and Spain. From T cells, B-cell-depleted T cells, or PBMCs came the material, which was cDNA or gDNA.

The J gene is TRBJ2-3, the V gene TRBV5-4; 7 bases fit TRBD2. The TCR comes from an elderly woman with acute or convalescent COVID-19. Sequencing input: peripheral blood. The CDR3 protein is CASSLAGVTDTQYF. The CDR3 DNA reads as TGTGCCAGCAGCCTGGCGGGGGTGACAGATACGCAGTATTTT.